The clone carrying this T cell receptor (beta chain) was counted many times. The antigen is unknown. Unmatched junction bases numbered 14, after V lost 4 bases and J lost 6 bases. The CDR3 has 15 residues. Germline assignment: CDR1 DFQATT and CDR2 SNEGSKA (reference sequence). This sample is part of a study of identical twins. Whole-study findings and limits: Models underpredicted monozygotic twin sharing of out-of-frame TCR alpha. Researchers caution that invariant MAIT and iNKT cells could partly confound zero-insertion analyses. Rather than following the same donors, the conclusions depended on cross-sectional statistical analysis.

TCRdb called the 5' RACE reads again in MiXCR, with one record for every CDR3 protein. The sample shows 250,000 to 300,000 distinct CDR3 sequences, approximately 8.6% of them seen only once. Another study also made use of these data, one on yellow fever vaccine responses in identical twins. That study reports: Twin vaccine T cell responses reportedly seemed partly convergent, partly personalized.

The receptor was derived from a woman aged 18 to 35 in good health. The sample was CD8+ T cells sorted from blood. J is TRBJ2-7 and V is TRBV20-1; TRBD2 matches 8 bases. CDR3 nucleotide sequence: TGCAGTGCTACTACCCTCCGGGGGGGGCAGTTCGAGCAGTACTTC. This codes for CSATTLRGGQFEQYF.